This TCR beta chain is from a study of pediatric ulcerative colitis. The CDR3 runs to 12 residues. Germline CDR1 SGHVS, CDR2 FQNEAQ. The V segment lost 5 bases and the J segment 7 bases; nucleotides outside the gene matches: 4. The rectum was sampled with one to two pinch biopsies at colonoscopy. Findings of the study overall: A couple of rectal CDR3 clonotypes occurred in all ulcerative colitis patients. Blood-rectal clonal overlap within each person was significantly higher in ulcerative colitis patients than controls.

Details on this clone: What it recognizes is unknown.

The assay was run at survey level. Clones were read by immunoSEQ multiplex PCR, and TCRdb kept only the in-frame ones, dropping some. The sample yields about 35,000 clones, about three quarters seen once. This sequence was found in a boy aged 10-17 years with mild ulcerative colitis. The source material was gut tissue. The chain links TRBV7-8 to TRBJ1-1; TRBD1 aligns across 7 bases. This CDR3 is CASSPYRGEAFF. DNA of the CDR3: TGTGCCAGCAGCCCGTACAGGGGTGAAGCTTTCTTT. Full variable domain (missing parts from reference TRBV7-8 and TRBJ1-1): GAGVSQSPRYKVAKRGQDVALRCDPISGHVSLFWYQQALGQGPEFLTYFQNEAQLDKSGLPSDRFFAERPEGSVSTLKIQRTQQEDSAVYLCASSPYRGEAFFGQGTRLTVV.